The next 21 T cell receptor beta chains were all read from a single sample in a study of CD8 T cells in Susac syndrome. RNA, at about 0.45 to 1 ug, was reverse transcribed with random hexamers. From the immunoSEQ multiplex PCR reads, TCRdb called clonotypes with MiXCR, one entry per CDR3 protein. The data hold about 210,000 distinct CDR3 sequences, with 95% observed a single time. Sequencing used CD4+ T cells from PBMCs. The source of these receptors is a human donor with multiple sclerosis.

J is TRBJ2-3 and V is TRBV27, with a tentative D call TRBD2 (5 bases). The CDR3 spans 15 residues. The germline gives CDR1 MNHEY, CDR2 SMNVEV (reference sequence). V lost 4 bases to trimming and J lost 1 base, with 12 bases between them. CDR3: CASSSLGVGTDTQYF. Here the CDR3 DNA reads TGTGCCAGCAGTTCCCTCGGGGTGGGCACAGATACGCAGTATTTT.

The rearrangement uses TRBV6-5 and TRBJ2-3, with D possibly TRBD2 on 6 matching bases. Germline V CDR1 and CDR2: MNHEY, SVGAGI. V was pared by 6 bases and J by 1 base, with 14 bases between. The CDR3 is 15 amino acids. The CDR3 reads CASSPSASGTDTQYF. CDR3 in DNA: TGTGCCAGCAGCCCCTCTGCTAGCGGCACAGATACGCAGTATTTT.

The chain is built from TRBV20-1 and TRBJ1-2; D is perhaps TRBD1 (6 bases). CDR1 is DFQATT and CDR2 is SNEGSKA in the germline V gene (reference sequence). The CDR3 sequence is 14 residues long. V lost 0 bases to trimming and J lost 5 bases, with 13 bases between them. The CDR3 region is CSARDLGTNYGYTF. For the CDR3, the DNA is TGCAGTGCTAGAGATCTAGGGACAAATTATGGCTACACCTTC.

This chain joins TRBV20-1 and TRBJ2-5; D is uncertain. V was clipped by 6 bases and J by 3 bases, with 14 bases between them. The CDR3 covers 13 residues. Germline V CDR1 and CDR2: DFQATT, SNEGSKA (reference sequence). The CDR3 spells CSAQLLRKETQYF. CDR3 sequence (DNA): TGCAGTGCCCAGCTCCTTCGGAAAGAGACCCAGTACTTC.

The J gene is TRBJ2-1, the V gene TRBV7-6; D is undetermined. Germline lookup yields CDR1 SGHVS and CDR2 FNYEAQ. The CDR3 consists of 14 residues. Trimming stripped 5 bases from V and 2 bases from J, with 10 bases between. CDR3 DNA sequence: TGTGCCAGCAGCCACTCTAGGGCCTACAATGAGCAGTTCTTC. Translated, it gives CASSHSRAYNEQFF. Variable domain in full (rest from reference TRBV7-6 and TRBJ2-1): GAGVSQSPRYKVTKRGQDVALRCDPISGHVSLYWYRQALGQGPEFLTYFNYEAQQDKSGLPNDRFSAERPEGSISTLTIQRTEQRDSAMYRCASSHSRAYNEQFFGPGTRLTVL.

The chain links TRBV27 to TRBJ2-3; TRBD2 might be the D (5 bases). Trimming cost V 4 bases and J 0 bases, with 17 bases left between them. Germline V lookup: CDR1 MNHEY, CDR2 SMNVEV (reference sequence). This CDR3 contains 17 residues. CDR3 sequence reads: CASSSLGRGSSTDTQYF. The CDR3 nucleotides read TGTGCCAGCAGTTCGCTCGGACGAGGGTCCAGCACAGATACGCAGTATTTT.

About this clonotype: Its ends do not fully match the called genes, so a read error is possible. The V call is TRBV7-7, the J call TRBJ2-6; no reliable D call. Germline CDR1 and CDR2: SSHAT and FNYEAQ (reference sequence). The CDR3 has 16 amino acids. Written as DNA, the CDR3 is TGTGCTAGCAGCCCCATGGGGTCCCCTGGGGCCAACGTCCTGACTTTC. This encodes CASSPMGSPGANVLTF.

V usage is TRBV7-2 and J usage is TRBJ2-3, with 8 positions matching TRBD2. The trim removed 3 bases at V and 0 bases at J, leaving 2 bases unmatched. Looked up from germline, CDR1 is SGHTA and CDR2 is FQGNSA. The CDR3 covers 15 residues. CDR3 bases: TGTGCCAGCAGCTTCGGGACTAGAAGCACAGATACGCAGTATTTT. This sequence encodes CASSFGTRSTDTQYF.

V gene TRBV6-5 combines with J gene TRBJ2-6, with D perhaps TRBD1 (6 bases). Germline V gives CDR1 MNHEY, CDR2 SVGAGI. V lost 2 bases to trimming and J lost 1 base, with 6 bases between them. The CDR3 covers 15 residues. The CDR3 region is CASSYTGSGANVLTF. The DNA of the CDR3 is TGTGCCAGCAGTTACACAGGGTCTGGGGCCAACGTCCTGACTTTC.

A single count supports this clonotype. The rearrangement uses TRBV20-1 and TRBJ2-7, with 10 bases fitting TRBD1. The germline V gene encodes CDR1 DFQATT and CDR2 SNEGSKA (reference sequence). The CDR3 spans 14 residues. J lost 5 bases, V lost 3 bases, and 7 bases had no gene match. In DNA, the CDR3 is TGCAGTGCTAGTTTGGGACAGGGGAACAACGAGCAGTACTTC. Translating gives CSASLGQGNNEQYF.

V gene TRBV29-1 combines with J gene TRBJ1-4; no firm D call. The CDR3 has 11 amino acids. With 5 bases removed from V and 13 bases from J, the gap between germline ends came to 14 bases. Per the germline V gene, CDR1 is SQVTM and CDR2 is ANQGSEA. The CDR3 here is CSVYDAPRLFF. CDR3 nucleotide sequence: TGCAGCGTTTATGATGCTCCGAGACTGTTTTTT.

V and J are TRBV29-1 and TRBJ1-2; D gene ambiguous. Germline values: CDR1 SQVTM, CDR2 ANQGSEA. Trimming stripped 3 bases from V and 0 bases from J, with 5 bases between. The CDR3 spans 12 residues. The CDR3 nucleotides are TGCAGCGTTGACGTACCTAACTATGGCTACACCTTC. This sequence encodes CSVDVPNYGYTF.

The chain employs TRBV30 and TRBJ1-1; 10 bases map to TRBD1. Looked up from germline, CDR1 is GTSNPN and CDR2 is SVGIG (reference sequence). The CDR3 runs to 13 residues. Unmatched junction bases numbered 7, after V lost 2 bases and J lost 10 bases. CDR3 loop: CAWSFGQGVGAFF. The CDR3 DNA follows: TGTGCCTGGAGTTTCGGACAGGGGGTGGGAGCTTTCTTT.

The chain recombines TRBV9 with TRBJ2-1; D is unresolved. The CDR3 runs 14 residues. Trimming left V 0 bases short and J 6 bases short, with 10 bases between. The germline gives CDR1 SGDLS, CDR2 YYNGEE. The CDR3 sequence: CASSVVNRANEQFF. The CDR3 DNA reads as TGTGCCAGCAGCGTAGTTAATAGGGCCAATGAGCAGTTCTTC.

V is TRBV13 and J is TRBJ1-6; no firm D call. The V end lost 3 bases, the J end lost 7 bases, and 10 bases lay between the germline ends. Germline V lookup: CDR1 PRHDT, CDR2 FYEKMQ (reference sequence). The CDR3 contains 14 residues. The CDR3 is CASSFRAGNSPLHF. CDR3 DNA: TGTGCCAGCAGCTTCCGGGCGGGCAATTCACCCCTCCACTTT.

The chain uses TRBV15 and TRBJ2-4; 7 nucleotides line up with TRBD1. Looked up from germline, CDR1 is LNHNV and CDR2 is YYDKDF (reference sequence). This CDR3 spans 15 amino acids. Trimming cost V 1 base and J 6 bases; bases outside gene matches: 6. In nucleotides, the CDR3 is TGTGCCACCAGCAGAGTCGTGAACAGGGGAAACATTCAGTACTTC. Translated: CATSRVVNRGNIQYF.

The gene calls are TRBV20-1 and TRBJ2-3; TRBD2 agrees at 12 bases. The trim removed 7 bases at V and 4 bases at J, leaving 9 bases unmatched. Germline CDR1 and CDR2: DFQATT and SNEGSKA (reference sequence). This CDR3 has 15 amino acids. The CDR3 DNA reads TGCAGTGGGACAGGACTAGCGGGACGGGCAGATACGCAGTATTTT. Its translation is CSGTGLAGRADTQYF.

The chain combines TRBV29-1 with TRBJ2-7; TRBD1 might be the D (6 bases). The CDR3 is 15 amino acids. Deletions cut 7 bases from V and 0 bases from J, with 19 bases between. Germline CDR1 and CDR2: SQVTM and ANQGSEA. DNA for the CDR3: TGCAGCGCCCTCGAGGGGGTAGCGAGCTCCTACGAGCAGTACTTC. Its translation is CSALEGVASSYEQYF.

V and J are TRBV24-1 and TRBJ1-2, with D unclear. The CDR3 runs 11 residues. V shed 1 base and J shed 7 bases, with 3 bases lying between them. CDR1 and CDR2 from the germline V gene are KGHDR and SFDVKD. DNA of the CDR3: TGTGCCACCAGTGATTTAAGTGGCTACACCTTC. The encoded protein is CATSDLSGYTF.

The rearrangement links TRBV2 to TRBJ2-3; D gene unclear. This CDR3 has 14 amino acids. The ends were cut back, 7 bases at V and 8 bases at J, with 19 bases in the middle. CDR1 is SNHLY and CDR2 is FYNNEI in the germline V gene. The CDR3 coding sequence is TGTGCCAGCACCATACGGGCTTCAGACGGTACGCAGTATTTT. Protein: CASTIRASDGTQYF.

The rearrangement joins TRBV15 to TRBJ2-1; D may be TRBD1 (6 bases). The V gene lost 0 bases and the J gene lost 8 bases, with 20 bases spanning the gap. The germline gives CDR1 LNHNV, CDR2 YYDKDF (reference sequence). This CDR3 has 17 residues. CDR3 DNA: TGTGCCACCAGCAGAGATGCGGGCAGGGGTAAAGGCGATGAGCAGTTCTTC. This sequence encodes CATSRDAGRGKGDEQFF.